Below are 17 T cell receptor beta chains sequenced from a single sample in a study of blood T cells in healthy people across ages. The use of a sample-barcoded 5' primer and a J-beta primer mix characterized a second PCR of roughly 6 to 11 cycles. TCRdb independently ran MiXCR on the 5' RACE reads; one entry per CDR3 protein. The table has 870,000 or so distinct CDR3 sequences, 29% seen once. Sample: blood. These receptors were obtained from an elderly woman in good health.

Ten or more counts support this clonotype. DNA for the CDR3: TGTGCCAGCAGCCCATCGGGGCGGAACACTGAAGCTTTCTTT. Translated, it gives CASSPSGRNTEAFF. This chain joins TRBV12-3 or TRBV12-4 and TRBJ1-1, with D tentatively TRBD1 (5 bases). The length of the CDR3 is 14 residues. The V gene lost 6 bases and the J gene lost 1 base, with 12 bases spanning the gap.

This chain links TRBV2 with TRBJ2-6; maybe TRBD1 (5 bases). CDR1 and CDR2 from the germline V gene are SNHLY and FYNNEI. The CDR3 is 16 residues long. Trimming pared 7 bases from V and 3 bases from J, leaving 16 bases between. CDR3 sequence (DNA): TGTGCCAGCAATGGATCCAGGGTAGTTGGGGCCAACGTCCTGACTTTC. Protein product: CASNGSRVVGANVLTF.

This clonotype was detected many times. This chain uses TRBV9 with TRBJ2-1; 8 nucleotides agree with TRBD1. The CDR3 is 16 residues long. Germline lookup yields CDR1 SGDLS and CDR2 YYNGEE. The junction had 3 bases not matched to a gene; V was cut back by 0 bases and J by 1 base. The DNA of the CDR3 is TGTGCCAGCAGCGTAGGTCAGGGGGCTTCCTACAATGAGCAGTTCTTC. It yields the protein CASSVGQGASYNEQFF.

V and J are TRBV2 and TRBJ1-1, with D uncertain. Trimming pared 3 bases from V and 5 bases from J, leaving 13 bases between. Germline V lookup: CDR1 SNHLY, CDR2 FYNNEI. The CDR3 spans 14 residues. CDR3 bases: TGTGCCAGCAGTGATCTGGGGAGATGGACTGAAGCTTTCTTT. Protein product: CASSDLGRWTEAFF. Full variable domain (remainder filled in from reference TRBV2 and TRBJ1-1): EPEVTQTPSHQVTQMGQEVILRCVPISNHLYFYWYRQILGQKVEFLVSFYNNEISEKSEIFDDQFSVERPDGSNFTLKIRSTKLEDSAMYFCASSDLGRWTEAFFGQGTRLTVV.

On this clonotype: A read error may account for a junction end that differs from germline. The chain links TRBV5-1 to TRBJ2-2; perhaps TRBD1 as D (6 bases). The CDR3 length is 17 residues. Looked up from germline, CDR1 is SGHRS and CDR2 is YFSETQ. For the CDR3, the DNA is TGTGCCAGCAGCACGTCCTCCGGGACATTGAACACCGGGGAGCTGTTTTTT. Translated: CASSTSSGTLNTGELFF.

This chain's CDR3 is CSASTQGANYGYTF. As DNA, the CDR3 is TGCAGTGCTAGTACCCAGGGGGCCAACTATGGCTACACCTTC. The chain combines TRBV20-1 with TRBJ1-2, with 8 bases that match TRBD1. After removal of 3 bases from V and 2 bases from J, the junction contained 5 bases not matched to a gene. The CDR3 runs to 14 residues. The V gene's germline CDR1 is DFQATT and CDR2 SNEGSKA (reference sequence).

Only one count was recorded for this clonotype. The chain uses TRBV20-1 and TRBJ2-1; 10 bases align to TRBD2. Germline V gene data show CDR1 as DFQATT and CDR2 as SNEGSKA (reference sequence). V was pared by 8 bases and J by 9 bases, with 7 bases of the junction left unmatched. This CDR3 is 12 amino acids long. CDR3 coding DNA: TGCAGTCCAGCGGGAGGGCATACTGAGCAGTTCTTC. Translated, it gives CSPAGGHTEQFF.

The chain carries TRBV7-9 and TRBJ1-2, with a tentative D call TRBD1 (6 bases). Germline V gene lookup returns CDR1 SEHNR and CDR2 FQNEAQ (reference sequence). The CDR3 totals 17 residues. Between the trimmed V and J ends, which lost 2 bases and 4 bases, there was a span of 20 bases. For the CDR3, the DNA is TGTGCCAGCAGCTTACAACGCAGGGGAAAAGCGGGCTATGGCTACACCTTC. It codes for CASSLQRRGKAGYGYTF.

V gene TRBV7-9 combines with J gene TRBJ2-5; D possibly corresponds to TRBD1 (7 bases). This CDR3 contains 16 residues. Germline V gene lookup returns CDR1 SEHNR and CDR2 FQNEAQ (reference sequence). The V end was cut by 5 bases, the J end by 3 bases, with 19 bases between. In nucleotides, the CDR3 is TGTGCCAGCAGCCTCCCGGCTCAGGGGGAGGAAGAGACCCAGTACTTC. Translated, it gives CASSLPAQGEEETQYF.

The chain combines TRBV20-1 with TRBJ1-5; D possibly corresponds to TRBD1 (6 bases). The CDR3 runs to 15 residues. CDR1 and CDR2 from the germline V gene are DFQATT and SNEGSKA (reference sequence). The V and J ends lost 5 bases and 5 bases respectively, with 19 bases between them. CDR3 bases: TGCAGTGCTGGACCACAGGGCCCCGGCGATCAGCCCCAGCATTTT. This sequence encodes CSAGPQGPGDQPQHF.

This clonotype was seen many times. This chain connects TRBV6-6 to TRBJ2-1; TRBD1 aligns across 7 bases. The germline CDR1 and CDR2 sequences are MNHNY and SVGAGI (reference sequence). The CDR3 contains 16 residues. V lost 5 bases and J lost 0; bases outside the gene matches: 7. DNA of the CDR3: TGTGCCAGCAGTAAACAGACAGGGCGCTCCTACAATGAGCAGTTCTTC. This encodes CASSKQTGRSYNEQFF.

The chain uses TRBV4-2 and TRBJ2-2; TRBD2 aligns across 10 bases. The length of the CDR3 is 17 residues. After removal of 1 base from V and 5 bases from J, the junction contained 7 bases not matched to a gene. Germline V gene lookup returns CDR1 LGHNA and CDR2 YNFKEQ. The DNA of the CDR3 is TGTGCCAGCAGCCAAGTCGCAGGGACTAGCGTTACCGGGGAGCTGTTTTTT. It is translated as CASSQVAGTSVTGELFF.

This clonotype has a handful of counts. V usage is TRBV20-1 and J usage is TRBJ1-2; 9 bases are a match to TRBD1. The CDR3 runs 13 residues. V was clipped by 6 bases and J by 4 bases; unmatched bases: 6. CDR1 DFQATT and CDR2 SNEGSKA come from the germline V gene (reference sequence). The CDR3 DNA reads TGCAGTGCCGAACGGGACAGGGTCTATGGCTACACCTTC. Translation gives CSAERDRVYGYTF.

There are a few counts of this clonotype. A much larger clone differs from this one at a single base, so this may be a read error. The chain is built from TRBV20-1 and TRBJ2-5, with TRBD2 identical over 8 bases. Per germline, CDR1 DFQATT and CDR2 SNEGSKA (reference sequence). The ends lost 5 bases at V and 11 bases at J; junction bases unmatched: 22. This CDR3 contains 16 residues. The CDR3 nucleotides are TGCAGTGCTGAAAGCGGTCGGGGGGGGTCCGGCAATGAGCAGTACTTC. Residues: CSAESGRGGSGNEQYF.

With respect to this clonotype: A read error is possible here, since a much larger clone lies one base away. The CDR3 is CAASDPRQGSYEQYF. CDR3 bases: TGTGCCGCCAGTGATCCCCGACAGGGATCCTACGAGCAGTACTTC. V usage is TRBV24-1 and J usage is TRBJ2-7; TRBD1 agrees at 7 bases. The CDR3 contains 15 residues. Germline lookup yields CDR1 KGHDR and CDR2 SFDVKD.

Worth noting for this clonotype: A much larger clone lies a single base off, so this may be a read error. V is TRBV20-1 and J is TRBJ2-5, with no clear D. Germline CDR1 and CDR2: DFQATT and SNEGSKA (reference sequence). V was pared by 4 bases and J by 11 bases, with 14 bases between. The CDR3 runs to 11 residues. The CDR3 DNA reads TGCAGTGCTACTAAGAAAAAGGAGCAGTACTTC. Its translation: CSATKKKEQYF.

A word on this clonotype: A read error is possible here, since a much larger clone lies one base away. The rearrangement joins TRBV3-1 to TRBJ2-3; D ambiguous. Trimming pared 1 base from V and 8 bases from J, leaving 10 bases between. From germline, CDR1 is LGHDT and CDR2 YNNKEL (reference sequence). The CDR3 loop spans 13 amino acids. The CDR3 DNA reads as TGTGCCAGCAGCCAAGTCCCACACAGTACGCAGTATTTT. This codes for CASSQVPHSTQYF.